What follows are 9 T cell receptor beta chains derived from one specimen sequenced in a study of cytomegalovirus exposure and HLA in healthy donors (dated by TCRdb to 2015 to 2018). Libraries were constructed by the immunoSEQ multiplex PCR assay. For the multiplex PCR, a mixture combining 60 forward primers for TCR Vbeta segments and 13 reverse primers for TCR Jbeta segments was used. What TCRdb holds here is the immuneACCESS table cut down to in-frame rearrangements. Part of the clones is not present; checked against another copy, under half of the missing clones reflect an unresolved V gene, and the others are unexplained. The sample has around 31,000 clones on record. The ten largest clones add up to around 4.5% of the sample. The sequenced sample consisted of PBMCs. These receptors were taken from a female donor in good health and CMV-seronegative.

V usage is TRBV4-1 and J usage is TRBJ1-6; tentative D call: TRBD1 (5 bases). The CDR3 totals 19 residues. Germline CDR1 and CDR2: MGHRA and YSYEKL. Trimming left V 1 base short and J 0 bases short, with 16 bases between. The CDR3 nucleotides are TGCGCCAGCAGCCAAGTCGGGGGATCACTCAGCTCCTATAATTCACCCCTCCACTTT. This codes for CASSQVGGSLSSYNSPLHF.

V is TRBV10-3 and J is TRBJ2-5; D remains ambiguous. In germline, CDR1 is ENHRY, CDR2 SYGVKD. This CDR3 is 14 amino acids long. Trimming took off 3 bases at V and 2 bases at J, with 10 bases between the two ends. The CDR3 nucleotides are TGTGCCATCAGTGAAATACAGAATCAAGAGACCCAGTACTTC. This translates into CAISEIQNQETQYF.

The chain carries TRBV11-3 and TRBJ2-7; possibly TRBD1 for D (6 bases). Germline CDR1 and CDR2: SGHNT and YENEEA. This CDR3 contains 11 residues. V gave up 2 bases and J gave up 11 bases, with 10 bases separating them. In nucleotides, the CDR3 is TGTGCCAGCAGCTTACAGGGACACGAGTACTTC. Residues: CASSLQGHEYF.

The gene calls are TRBV14 and TRBJ2-3; TRBD1 might be the D (5 bases). This CDR3 region has 16 residues. V dropped 4 bases and J dropped 4 bases, with 18 bases sitting between them. In germline, CDR1 is SGHDN, CDR2 FVKESK. Here the CDR3 DNA reads TGTGCCAGCAGCCTATGGGGCAGACCTCGCGCAGATACGCAGTATTTT. The encoded protein is CASSLWGRPRADTQYF.

V usage is TRBV11-2 and J usage is TRBJ2-5; D is ambiguous. Trimming pared 5 bases from V and 2 bases from J, leaving 15 bases between. The germline V gene encodes CDR1 SGHAT and CDR2 FQNNGV. The CDR3 contains 15 residues. CDR3 loop: CASSPPSLVQETQYF. The CDR3 DNA reads as TGTGCCAGCAGCCCCCCTTCACTGGTACAAGAGACCCAGTACTTC.

J is TRBJ1-1 and V is TRBV18, with TRBD1 matching 8 bases. The CDR3 is made up of 16 amino acids. The ends lost 4 bases at V and 2 bases at J; junction bases unmatched: 9. Germline V lookup: CDR1 KGHSH, CDR2 LQKENI. Here the CDR3 reads CASSLQGALGNTEAFF. CDR3 bases: TGTGCCAGCTCACTTCAGGGGGCGTTGGGAAACACTGAAGCTTTCTTT.

The chain couples TRBV19 to TRBJ2-5; 7 nucleotides agree with TRBD1. Trimming removed 6 bases from V and 3 bases from J; junction bases left unmatched: 7. The length of the CDR3 is 14 residues. Germline values: CDR1 LNHDA, CDR2 SQIVND (reference sequence). The CDR3 loop reads CASSSTGVKETQYF. The CDR3, as DNA: TGTGCCAGTAGCTCCACAGGGGTCAAAGAGACCCAGTACTTC.

This sequence joins TRBV14 and TRBJ1-3; the D is unclear. Germline V lookup: CDR1 SGHDN, CDR2 FVKESK. The V end lost 2 bases, the J end lost 0 bases, and 8 bases lay between the germline ends. The CDR3 spans 15 residues. The CDR3 is CASSQTVSSGNTIYF. The CDR3 region has the DNA TGTGCCAGCAGCCAAACAGTTTCCTCTGGAAACACCATATATTTT. The full variable domain, its missing parts supplied by reference TRBV14 and TRBJ1-3, is EAGVTQFPSHSVIEKGQTVTLRCDPISGHDNLYWYRRVMGKEIKFLLHFVKESKQDESGMPNNRFLAERTGGTYSTLKVQPAELEDSGVYFCASSQTVSSGNTIYFGEGSWLTVV.

This sequence joins TRBV5-5 and TRBJ2-2, with 7 bases identical to TRBD1. From germline, CDR1 is SGHKS and CDR2 YYEKEE (reference sequence). The CDR3 runs to 15 residues. V lost 5 bases to trimming and J lost 5 bases; unmatched junction nucleotides: 9. CDR3 protein: CASSSQGSTTGELFF. DNA of the CDR3: TGTGCCAGCAGTTCACAGGGGTCTACAACCGGGGAGCTGTTTTTT.